This T cell receptor beta chain was found in a study of blood T cell repertoires in COVID-19. Study summary: Sample material is recorded as cDNA or gDNA derived from T cells, B-cell-depleted T cells, or PBMCs.

CDR3 length equals 14 residues. Trimming left V 3 bases short and J 1 base short, with 9 bases between. Germline assignment: CDR1 KGHDR and CDR2 SFDVKD. In the authors' methods: Estimation of nucleated cell counts was performed using reference gene primer amplification. TCRdb keeps only in-frame clones here, not all; method: immunoSEQ multiplex PCR. D and trimming were read from the DNA, whereas the V and J calls and clone size are those reported in that table. The sample consists of about 160,000 clones, approximately 90% of them appearing once. V is TRBV24-1 and J is TRBJ2-7; possibly TRBD1 for D (6 bases). The receptor comes from a woman in her sixties who had recovered from COVID-19. Material: peripheral blood. CDR3 sequence (DNA): TGTGCCACCAGTGATGAACAGGGTTCCTACGAGCAGTACTTC. Translation gives CATSDEQGSYEQYF.